Listed here are 15 T cell receptor beta chains from one sample, sequenced in a study of cytomegalovirus exposure and HLA in healthy donors. The method was immunoSEQ multiplex PCR; TCRdb's version includes in-frame clones alone and lacks a portion of them. The sample records roughly 240,000 clones, approximately 87% being singletons. Sequencing input: PBMCs. Receptors originate from a man between 18 and 29 years old in good health and CMV-seronegative.

The V call is TRBV5-6, the J call TRBJ1-5, with a possible D match to TRBD1 (6 bases). This CDR3 contains 16 residues. V was cut by 0 bases and J by 4 bases, with 14 bases left in between. Germline loops: CDR1 SGHDT, CDR2 YYEEEE. The DNA for the CDR3 is TGTGCCAGCAGCTTGGGTTCTGGACAGCTTAATCAGCCCCAGCATTTT. Translating gives CASSLGSGQLNQPQHF. The full variable domain, completed using reference TRBV5-6 and TRBJ1-5, is DAGVTQSPTHLIKTRGQQVTLRCSPKSGHDTVSWYQQALGQGPQFIFQYYEEEERQRGNFPDRFSGHQFPNYSSELNVNALLLGDSALYLCASSLGSGQLNQPQHFGDGTRLSIL.

The chain combines TRBV15 with TRBJ1-1, with D possibly being TRBD1 (6 bases). Trimming took 5 bases from V and 6 from J, leaving 16 bases between them. Germline V gene sequence: CDR1 LNHNV, CDR2 YYDKDF (reference sequence). This CDR3 comprises 14 residues. The CDR3 bases are TGTGCCACCAGCTCCCACAGGGTTCGGGCTGAAGCTTTCTTT. It yields the protein CATSSHRVRAEAFF.

The chain recombines TRBV7-2 with TRBJ1-2; 7 bases line up with TRBD1. The germline gives CDR1 SGHTA, CDR2 FQGNSA. V shed 5 bases, J shed 4 bases, and the junction held 7 bases outside the gene matches. The CDR3 runs 14 residues. CDR3 region: CASSPRQGVYGYTF. CDR3 sequence (DNA): TGTGCCAGCAGCCCCCGACAGGGAGTCTATGGCTACACCTTC.

This rearrangement joins TRBV9 to TRBJ2-5; 7 bases agree with TRBD1. This CDR3 has 16 amino acids. The V and J ends lost 0 bases and 5 bases, in that order; junction bases with no gene match: 10. Germline CDR1 reads SGDLS; CDR2 reads YYNGEE. For the CDR3, the DNA is TGTGCCAGCAGCGTAGCAGCCCAGGGGGTTAGGGAGACCCAGTACTTC. This translates into CASSVAAQGVRETQYF.

The rearrangement joins TRBV5-1 to TRBJ2-5, with 10 bases identical to TRBD2. Losses at the gene ends were 4 bases for V and 2 bases for J; bases not matched to a gene: 8. Germline V lookup: CDR1 SGHRS, CDR2 YFSETQ. CDR3 size: 16 residues. CDR3 protein: CASSPTAGGRQETQYF. The CDR3 coding sequence is TGCGCCAGCAGCCCGACAGCGGGGGGGCGTCAAGAGACCCAGTACTTC.

The gene calls are TRBV5-4 and TRBJ1-1; D is perhaps TRBD1 (5 bases). The CDR3 extends over 13 amino acids. The V gene lost 4 bases and the J gene lost 5 bases, with 12 bases spanning the gap. CDR1 is SGHNT, CDR2 YYREEE, per germline (reference sequence). The CDR3 here is CASSPGGRTEAFF. CDR3 DNA sequence: TGTGCCAGCAGCCCTGGGGGGAGAACTGAAGCTTTCTTT.

This rearrangement joins TRBV5-8 to TRBJ2-7; possible D gene TRBD1, 7 bases. The CDR3 sequence is 17 residues long. V lost 3 bases to trimming and J lost 6 bases, with 25 bases between them. Germline CDR1 and CDR2: SGHTS and YDEGEE. CDR3 sequence reads: CASSSLLQTGWGGEQYF. For the CDR3, the DNA is TGTGCCAGCAGCTCCCTCTTACAGACAGGGTGGGGAGGCGAGCAGTACTTC.

The V call is TRBV29-1, the J call TRBJ1-1; 8 bases are shared with TRBD1. J gave up 4 bases and V 7 bases, and 11 bases lay outside the gene matches. The CDR3 is made up of 14 amino acids. Looked up from germline, CDR1 is SQVTM and CDR2 is ANQGSEA. The DNA for the CDR3 is TGCAGCGCTACTACCATTGGACAGGGCACTGAAGCTTTCTTT. Translation gives CSATTIGQGTEAFF.

As for this clone: This specimen includes other DNA sequences encoding the same CDR3. V is TRBV9 and J is TRBJ2-3; D is perhaps TRBD1 (6 bases). Trimming took 0 bases from V and 3 from J, leaving 17 bases between them. CDR1 is SGDLS and CDR2 is YYNGEE in the germline V gene. The CDR3 has 17 residues. The CDR3 region has the DNA TGTGCCAGCAGCGTAGGGGGTGGCAGGGGCGTAACAGATACGCAGTATTTT. Translated, it gives CASSVGGGRGVTDTQYF.

J is TRBJ1-2 and V is TRBV28, with TRBD1 matching over 7 bases. The CDR3 has 12 residues. The germline CDR1 and CDR2 sequences are MDHEN and SYDVKM. This chain's CDR3 is CGATGLSFGYTF. In DNA, the CDR3 is TGTGGCGCGACAGGGCTTTCCTTCGGCTACACCTTC.

The V gene is TRBV27, the J gene TRBJ2-2, with a tentative D call TRBD2 (7 bases). This CDR3 region has 14 residues. Germline V gene lookup returns CDR1 MNHEY and CDR2 SMNVEV (reference sequence). Between the trimmed V and J ends, which lost 2 bases and 10 bases, there was a span of 14 bases. As DNA, the CDR3 is TGTGCCAGCAGTTTAAAGGGGGGGACCTCGGAGCTGTTTTTT. This translates into CASSLKGGTSELFF.

The chain joins TRBV7-6 to TRBJ1-2; D is possibly TRBD1 (6 bases). Germline V gene data show CDR1 as SGHVS and CDR2 as FNYEAQ. This CDR3 has 14 residues. Trimming took off 2 bases at V and 7 bases at J, with 14 bases between the two ends. The CDR3: CASSLSQGKGGYTF. For the CDR3, the DNA is TGTGCCAGCAGCTTATCCCAGGGGAAGGGTGGCTACACCTTC.

This clone came up many times. The chain is built from TRBV2 and TRBJ2-3, with a tentative D call TRBD1 (5 bases). Deletions cut 6 bases from V and 4 bases from J, with 8 bases between. This CDR3 is built from 12 residues. The germline V gene has CDR1 SNHLY and CDR2 FYNNEI. CDR3 in amino acids: CASRSGSDTQYF. CDR3 in DNA: TGTGCCAGCAGATCAGGGTCAGATACGCAGTATTTT.

The chain is built from TRBV2 and TRBJ1-4, with 8 bases lining up with TRBD1. J was trimmed by 7 bases and V by 6 bases; bases with no gene match: 7. The CDR3 totals 14 residues. Germline loops: CDR1 SNHLY, CDR2 FYNNEI. CDR3 sequence (DNA): TGTGCCAGCAGAAAGGGACAGGTCGGTGAAAAACTGTTTTTT. Its translation: CASRKGQVGEKLFF. Supplemented by reference TRBV2 and TRBJ1-4, the full variable domain reads EPEVTQTPSHQVTQMGQEVILRCVPISNHLYFYWYRQILGQKVEFLVSFYNNEISEKSEIFDDQFSVERPDGSNFTLKIRSTKLEDSAMYFCASRKGQVGEKLFFGSGTQLSVL.

The CDR3 region is CASNPGTGDYSNQPQHF. CDR3 coding DNA: TGTGCCTCCAATCCCGGGACAGGGGATTATAGCAATCAGCCCCAGCATTTT. V and J are TRBV2 and TRBJ1-5; the match to TRBD1 covers 10 bases. With 11 bases clipped from V and 0 bases from J, the junction kept 13 bases outside the gene matches. Germline-derived CDR1 and CDR2 are SNHLY and FYNNEI. The CDR3 runs 17 residues. Filled out from reference TRBV2 and TRBJ1-5, the complete variable domain reads EPEVTQTPSHQVTQMGQEVILRCVPISNHLYFYWYRQILGQKVEFLVSFYNNEISEKSEIFDDQFSVERPDGSNFTLKIRSTKLEDSAMYFCASNPGTGDYSNQPQHFGDGTRLSIL.